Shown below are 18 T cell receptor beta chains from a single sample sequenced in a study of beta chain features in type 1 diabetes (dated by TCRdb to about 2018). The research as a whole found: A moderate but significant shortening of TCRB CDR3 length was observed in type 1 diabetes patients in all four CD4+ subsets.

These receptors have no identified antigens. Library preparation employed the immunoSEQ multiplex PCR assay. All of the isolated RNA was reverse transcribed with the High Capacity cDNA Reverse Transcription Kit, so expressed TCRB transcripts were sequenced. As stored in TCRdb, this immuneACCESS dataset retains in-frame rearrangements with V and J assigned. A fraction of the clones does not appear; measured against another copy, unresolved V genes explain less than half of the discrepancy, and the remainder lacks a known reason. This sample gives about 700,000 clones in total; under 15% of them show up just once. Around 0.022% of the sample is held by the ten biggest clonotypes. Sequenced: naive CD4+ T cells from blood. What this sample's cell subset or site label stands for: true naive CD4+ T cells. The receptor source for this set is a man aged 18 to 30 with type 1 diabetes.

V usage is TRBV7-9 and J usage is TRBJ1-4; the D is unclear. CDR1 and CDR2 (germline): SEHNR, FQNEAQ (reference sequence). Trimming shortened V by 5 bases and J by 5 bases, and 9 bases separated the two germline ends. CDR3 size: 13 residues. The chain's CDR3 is CASSGSGNEKLFF. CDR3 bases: TGTGCCAGCAGCGGATCGGGAAATGAAAAACTGTTTTTT.

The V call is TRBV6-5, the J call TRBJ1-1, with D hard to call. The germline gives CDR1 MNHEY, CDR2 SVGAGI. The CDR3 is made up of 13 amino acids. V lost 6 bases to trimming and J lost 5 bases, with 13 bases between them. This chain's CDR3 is CASRLGLMTEAFF. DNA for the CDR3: TGTGCCAGCAGACTCGGACTGATGACTGAAGCTTTCTTT.

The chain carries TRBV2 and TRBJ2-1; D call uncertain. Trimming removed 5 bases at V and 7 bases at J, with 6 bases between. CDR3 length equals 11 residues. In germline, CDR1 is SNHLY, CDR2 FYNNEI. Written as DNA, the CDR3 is TGTGCCAGCAGTCTCCGAAATGAGCAGTTCTTC. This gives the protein CASSLRNEQFF.

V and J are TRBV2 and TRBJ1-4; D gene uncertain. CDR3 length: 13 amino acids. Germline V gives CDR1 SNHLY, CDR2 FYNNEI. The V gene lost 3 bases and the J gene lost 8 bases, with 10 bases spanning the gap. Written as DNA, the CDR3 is TGTGCCAGCAGTGACCGTATAGAAGAAAAACTGTTTTTT. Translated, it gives CASSDRIEEKLFF.

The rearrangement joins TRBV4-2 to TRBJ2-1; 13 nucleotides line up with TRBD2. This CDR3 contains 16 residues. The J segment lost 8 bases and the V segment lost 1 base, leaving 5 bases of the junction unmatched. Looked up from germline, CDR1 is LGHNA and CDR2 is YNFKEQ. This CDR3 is CASSQVGTSGVYEQFF. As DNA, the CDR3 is TGTGCCAGCAGCCAAGTGGGGACTAGCGGGGTCTATGAGCAGTTCTTC.

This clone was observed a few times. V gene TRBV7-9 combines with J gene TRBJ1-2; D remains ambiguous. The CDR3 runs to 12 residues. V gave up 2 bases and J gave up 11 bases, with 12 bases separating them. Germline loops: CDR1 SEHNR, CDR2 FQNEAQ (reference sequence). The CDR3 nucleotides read TGTGCCAGCAGCTTAACGGAGGAAGGGTACACCTTC. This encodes CASSLTEEGYTF.

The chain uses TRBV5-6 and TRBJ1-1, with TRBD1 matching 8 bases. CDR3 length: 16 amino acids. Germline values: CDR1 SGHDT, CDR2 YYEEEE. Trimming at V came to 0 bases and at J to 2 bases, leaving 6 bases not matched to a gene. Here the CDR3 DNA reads TGTGCCAGCAGCTTGGTGACAGGGGCGAGCAACACTGAAGCTTTCTTT. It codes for CASSLVTGASNTEAFF.

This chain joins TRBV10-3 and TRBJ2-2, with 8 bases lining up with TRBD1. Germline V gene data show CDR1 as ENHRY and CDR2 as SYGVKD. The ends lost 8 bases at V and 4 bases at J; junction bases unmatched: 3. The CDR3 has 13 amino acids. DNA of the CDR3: TGTGCCATCGGACAGGGAGGCACCGGGGAGCTGTTTTTT. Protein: CAIGQGGTGELFF.

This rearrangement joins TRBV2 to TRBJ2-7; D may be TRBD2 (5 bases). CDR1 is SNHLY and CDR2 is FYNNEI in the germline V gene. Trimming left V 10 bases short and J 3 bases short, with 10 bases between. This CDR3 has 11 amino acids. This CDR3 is CATLRGYEQYF. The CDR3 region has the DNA TGTGCCACCCTTCGGGGCTACGAGCAGTACTTC.

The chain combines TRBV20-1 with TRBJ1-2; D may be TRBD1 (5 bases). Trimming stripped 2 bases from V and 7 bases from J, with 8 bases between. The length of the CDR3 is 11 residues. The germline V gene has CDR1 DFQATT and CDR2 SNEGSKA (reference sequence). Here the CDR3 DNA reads TGCAGTGCTAGACGGGGGTCTGGCTACACCTTC. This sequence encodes CSARRGSGYTF.

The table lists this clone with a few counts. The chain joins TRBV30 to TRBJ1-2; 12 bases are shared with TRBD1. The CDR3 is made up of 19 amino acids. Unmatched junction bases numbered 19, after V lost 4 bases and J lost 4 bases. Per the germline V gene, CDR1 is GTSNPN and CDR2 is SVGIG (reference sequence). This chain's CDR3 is CAWNYLGQGAISRTYGYTF. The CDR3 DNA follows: TGTGCCTGGAACTACTTGGGACAGGGGGCGATTTCGAGGACCTATGGCTACACCTTC. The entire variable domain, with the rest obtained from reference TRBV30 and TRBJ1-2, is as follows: SQTIHQWPATLVQPVGSPLSLECTVEGTSNPNLYWYRQAAGRGLQLLFYSVGIGQISSEVPQNLSASRPQDRQFILSSKKLLLSDSGFYLCAWNYLGQGAISRTYGYTFGSGTRLTVV.

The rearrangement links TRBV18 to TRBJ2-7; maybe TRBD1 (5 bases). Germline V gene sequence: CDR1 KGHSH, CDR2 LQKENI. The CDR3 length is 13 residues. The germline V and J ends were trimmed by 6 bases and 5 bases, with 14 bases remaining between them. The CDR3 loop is CASSPAGFDEQYF. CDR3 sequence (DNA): TGTGCCAGCTCTCCAGCAGGGTTCGACGAGCAGTACTTC. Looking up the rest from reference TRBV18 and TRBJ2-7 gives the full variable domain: NAGVMQNPRHLVRRRGQEARLRCSPMKGHSHVYWYRQLPEEGLKFMVYLQKENIIDESGMPKERFSAEFPKEGPSILRIQQVVRGDSAAYFCASSPAGFDEQYFGPGTRLTVT.

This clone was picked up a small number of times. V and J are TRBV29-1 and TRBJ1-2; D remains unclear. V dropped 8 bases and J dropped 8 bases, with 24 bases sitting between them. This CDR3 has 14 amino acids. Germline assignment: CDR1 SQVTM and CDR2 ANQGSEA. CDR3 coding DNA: TGCAGCCCTCAACCCCCAGAGGGTTCCTACGGCTACACCTTC. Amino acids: CSPQPPEGSYGYTF.

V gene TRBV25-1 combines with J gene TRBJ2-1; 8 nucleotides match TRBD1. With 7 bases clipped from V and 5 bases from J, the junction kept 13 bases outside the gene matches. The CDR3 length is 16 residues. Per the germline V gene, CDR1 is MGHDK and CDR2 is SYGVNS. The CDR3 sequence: CASTPVGGQANNEQFF. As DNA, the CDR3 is TGTGCCAGCACTCCCGTGGGGGGACAGGCAAACAATGAGCAGTTCTTC. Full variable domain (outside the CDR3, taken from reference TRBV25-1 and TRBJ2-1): EADIYQTPRYLVIGTGKKITLECSQTMGHDKMYWYQQDPGMELHLIHYSYGVNSTEKGDLSSESTVSRIRTEHFPLTLESARPSHTSQYLCASTPVGGQANNEQFFGPGTRLTVL.

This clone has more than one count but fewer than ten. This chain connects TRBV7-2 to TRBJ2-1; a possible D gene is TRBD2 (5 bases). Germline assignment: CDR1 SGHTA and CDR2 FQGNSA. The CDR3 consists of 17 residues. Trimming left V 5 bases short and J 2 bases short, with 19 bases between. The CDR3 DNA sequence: TGTGCCAGCAGCCTCATACGAGGGTCCTACCCCTACAATGAGCAGTTCTTC. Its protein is CASSLIRGSYPYNEQFF.

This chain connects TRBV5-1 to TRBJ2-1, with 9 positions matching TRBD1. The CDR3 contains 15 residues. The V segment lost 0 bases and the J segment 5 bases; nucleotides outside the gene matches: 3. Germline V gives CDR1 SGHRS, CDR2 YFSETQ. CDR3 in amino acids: CASSLEGQGHNEQFF. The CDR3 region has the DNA TGCGCCAGCAGCTTGGAGGGACAGGGCCACAATGAGCAGTTCTTC.

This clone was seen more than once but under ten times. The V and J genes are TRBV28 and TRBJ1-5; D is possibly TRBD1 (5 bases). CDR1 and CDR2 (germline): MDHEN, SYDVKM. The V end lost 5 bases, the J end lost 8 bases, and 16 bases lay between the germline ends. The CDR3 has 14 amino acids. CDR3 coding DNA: TGTGCCAGCAGTCCGGGGGGTGGGATTGAGCCCCAGCATTTT. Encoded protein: CASSPGGGIEPQHF.

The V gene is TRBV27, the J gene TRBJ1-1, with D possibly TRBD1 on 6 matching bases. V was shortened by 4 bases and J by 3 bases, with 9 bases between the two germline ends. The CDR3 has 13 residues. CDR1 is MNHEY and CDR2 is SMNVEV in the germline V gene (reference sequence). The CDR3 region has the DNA TGTGCCAGCAGTTGGGGGCAGTACACTGAAGCTTTCTTT. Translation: CASSWGQYTEAFF.